A selection of T cell receptor beta chains follows, all from one sample in a study of cytomegalovirus exposure and HLA in healthy donors. Data came from immunoSEQ multiplex PCR; TCRdb stores just in-frame clones and leaves some out. Counted here are 85,000 to 110,000 clones, roughly 80% occurring once; the ten biggest clones make up 4%. The source material was PBMCs. Receptors were obtained from a man aged 45 to 65 in good health and CMV-seropositive. The CDR3 runs from the conserved cysteine through the conserved F or W. The D gene is left open where the match is weak. Clone size, where shown, is once, few, many, or a class for clones that have expanded.

clone_size: NA; j_call: TRBJ1-5; d_call: NA; v_call: TRBV28; cdr3_aa: CATVLDSLGNQPQHF; cdr3_nt: TGTGCCACCGTCCTGGACAGTTTGGGCAATCAGCCCCAGCATTTT
clone_size: NA; j_call: TRBJ1-2; d_call: TRBD1; v_call: TRBV9; cdr3_aa: CASSANRGQGGYTF; cdr3_nt: TGTGCCAGCAGCGCGAACAGGGGGCAGGGTGGCTACACCTTC
clone_size: NA; j_call: TRBJ2-5; d_call: NA; v_call: TRBV5-4; cdr3_aa: CASSLQGAETQYF; cdr3_nt: TGTGCCAGCAGCTTGCAGGGCGCAGAGACCCAGTACTTC
clone_size: once; j_call: TRBJ2-1; d_call: NA; v_call: TRBV6-1; cdr3_aa: CASRRTNQGYNEQFF; cdr3_nt: TGTGCCAGCAGGAGGACAAACCAAGGATACAATGAGCAGTTCTTC
clone_size: NA; j_call: TRBJ2-7; d_call: TRBD2; v_call: TRBV11-2; cdr3_aa: CASSLVPGRPTSYEQYF; cdr3_nt: TGTGCCAGCAGCTTAGTTCCCGGGAGGCCTACTTCCTACGAGCAGTACTTC
clone_size: NA; j_call: TRBJ2-1; d_call: TRBD1; v_call: TRBV4-3; cdr3_aa: CASSLSPGGDYNEQFF; cdr3_nt: TGCGCCAGCAGCTTAAGCCCAGGGGGCGACTACAATGAGCAGTTCTTC
clone_size: NA; j_call: TRBJ2-3; d_call: TRBD2; v_call: TRBV15; cdr3_aa: CATSRGLAGYTDTQYF; cdr3_nt: TGTGCCACCAGCAGAGGACTAGCGGGTTACACAGATACGCAGTATTTT
clone_size: NA; j_call: TRBJ2-1; d_call: NA; v_call: TRBV4-3; cdr3_aa: CASSQSFSWATNEQFF; cdr3_nt: TGCGCCAGCAGCCAAAGCTTTTCGTGGGCAACCAATGAGCAGTTCTTC
clone_size: NA; j_call: TRBJ2-1; d_call: TRBD2; v_call: TRBV7-3; cdr3_aa: CASSSQTSGRAKGNEQFF; cdr3_nt: TGTGCCAGCAGCTCGCAGACTAGCGGGAGGGCAAAAGGCAATGAGCAGTTCTTC
clone_size: NA; j_call: TRBJ1-1; d_call: TRBD1; v_call: TRBV30; cdr3_aa: CAWNEGADTEAFF; cdr3_nt: TGTGCCTGGAATGAGGGGGCGGACACTGAAGCTTTCTTT
clone_size: NA; j_call: TRBJ2-2; d_call: NA; v_call: TRBV30; cdr3_aa: CAWSGEGQHAGELFF; cdr3_nt: TGTGCCTGGAGTGGAGAAGGACAGCACGCCGGGGAGCTGTTTTTT
clone_size: once; j_call: TRBJ1-1; d_call: NA; v_call: TRBV4-3; cdr3_aa: CASSQGDRWNTEAFF; cdr3_nt: TGCGCCAGCAGCCAAGGAGACAGGTGGAACACTGAAGCTTTCTTT
clone_size: NA; j_call: TRBJ2-3; d_call: TRBD2; v_call: TRBV28; cdr3_aa: CASSPSYQSGKLYTQYF; cdr3_nt: TGTGCCAGCAGCCCATCTTATCAGAGCGGGAAACTGTATACGCAGTATTTT
clone_size: NA; j_call: TRBJ1-5; d_call: NA; v_call: TRBV7-9; cdr3_aa: CASSLASRPQHF; cdr3_nt: TGTGCCAGCAGCTTAGCGTCGAGGCCCCAGCATTTT
clone_size: NA; j_call: TRBJ2-7; d_call: TRBD2; v_call: TRBV25-1; cdr3_aa: CASSVSSGTYEQYF; cdr3_nt: TGTGCCAGCAGTGTGTCCAGCGGGACCTACGAGCAGTACTTC
clone_size: few; j_call: TRBJ2-7; d_call: TRBD1; v_call: TRBV4-2; cdr3_aa: CASSQDLAGTGAYYEQYF; cdr3_nt: TGTGCCAGCAGCCAAGATTTAGCCGGGACAGGGGCTTACTACGAGCAGTACTTC
clone_size: NA; j_call: TRBJ2-3; d_call: NA; v_call: TRBV4-1; cdr3_aa: CASSPKRLITDTQYF; cdr3_nt: TGCGCCAGCAGCCCGAAGCGGTTGATCACAGATACGCAGTATTTT
clone_size: NA; j_call: TRBJ2-4; d_call: NA; v_call: TRBV4-2; cdr3_aa: CASSQAGDPNIQYF; cdr3_nt: TGTGCCAGCAGCCAAGCAGGGGATCCAAACATTCAGTACTTC
clone_size: NA; j_call: TRBJ1-2; d_call: TRBD1; v_call: TRBV18; cdr3_aa: CASSPTGTEALGYTF; cdr3_nt: TGTGCCAGCTCACCCACCGGGACAGAGGCTTTAGGCTACACCTTC
clone_size: NA; j_call: TRBJ1-4; d_call: TRBD1; v_call: TRBV6-1; cdr3_aa: CASSPGGENEKLFF; cdr3_nt: TGTGCCAGCAGTCCAGGGGGCGAAAATGAAAAACTGTTTTTT
clone_size: NA; j_call: TRBJ1-5; d_call: TRBD1; v_call: TRBV15; cdr3_aa: CATSQLRDRARKGQPQHF; cdr3_nt: TGTGCCACCAGCCAGCTCAGGGACAGGGCGAGGAAGGGGCAGCCCCAGCATTTT
clone_size: few; j_call: TRBJ1-2; d_call: NA; v_call: TRBV6-1; cdr3_aa: CASRGHGQGYGYTF; cdr3_nt: TGTGCCAGCAGGGGACACGGCCAAGGGTATGGCTACACCTTC
clone_size: NA; j_call: TRBJ2-7; d_call: TRBD1; v_call: TRBV28; cdr3_aa: CASREQGARYEQYF; cdr3_nt: TGTGCCAGCAGGGAACAGGGGGCTCGCTACGAGCAGTACTTC
clone_size: NA; j_call: TRBJ2-6; d_call: NA; v_call: TRBV7-3; cdr3_aa: CASSFGGSGANVLTF; cdr3_nt: TGTGCCAGCAGCTTTGGGGGGTCTGGGGCCAACGTCCTGACTTTC
clone_size: few; j_call: TRBJ2-1; d_call: NA; v_call: TRBV5-1; cdr3_aa: CASSEAVGLDQFF; cdr3_nt: TGCGCCAGCAGCGAGGCAGTGGGACTGGATCAGTTCTTC
clone_size: NA; j_call: TRBJ2-1; d_call: NA; v_call: TRBV28; cdr3_aa: CASSPGPVYNEQFF; cdr3_nt: TGTGCCAGCAGTCCGGGTCCTGTTTACAATGAGCAGTTCTTC
clone_size: NA; j_call: TRBJ2-7; d_call: TRBD1; v_call: TRBV7-3; cdr3_aa: CASSLGTGQSYEQYF; cdr3_nt: TGTGCCAGCAGCTTAGGGACAGGCCAATCCTACGAGCAGTACTTC
clone_size: NA; j_call: TRBJ2-1; d_call: TRBD1; v_call: TRBV18; cdr3_aa: CASSPKGQGNEQFF; cdr3_nt: TGTGCCAGCTCACCAAAAGGACAGGGTAATGAGCAGTTCTTC
clone_size: NA; j_call: TRBJ2-7; d_call: NA; v_call: TRBV6-5; cdr3_aa: CASSSLTYEQYF; cdr3_nt: TGTGCCAGCAGCAGTCTGACCTACGAGCAGTACTTC
clone_size: NA; j_call: TRBJ2-7; d_call: TRBD1; v_call: TRBV5-4; cdr3_aa: CASSLAGGDRFF; cdr3_nt: TGTGCCAGCAGCTTGGCCGGTGGGGACAGATTCTTC
clone_size: NA; j_call: TRBJ2-1; d_call: NA; v_call: TRBV27; cdr3_aa: CASSFRGDEQFF; cdr3_nt: TGTGCCAGCAGTTTCAGGGGGGATGAGCAGTTCTTC
clone_size: once; j_call: TRBJ2-2; d_call: TRBD2; v_call: TRBV5-4; cdr3_aa: CASSLAGSGITGELFF; cdr3_nt: TGTGCCAGCAGCTTGGCCGGTAGCGGGATCACCGGGGAGCTGTTTTTT
clone_size: NA; j_call: TRBJ2-3; d_call: TRBD1; v_call: TRBV7-9; cdr3_aa: CASRCPPGQGPDTQYF; cdr3_nt: TGTGCCAGCAGATGCCCCCCGGGACAGGGTCCAGATACGCAGTATTTT
clone_size: NA; j_call: TRBJ2-5; d_call: TRBD2; v_call: TRBV6-1; cdr3_aa: CASSELAGATSEQYF; cdr3_nt: TGTGCCAGCAGTGAACTAGCGGGAGCCACTTCGGAGCAGTACTTC
clone_size: few; j_call: TRBJ2-5; d_call: TRBD2; v_call: TRBV11-1; cdr3_aa: CASSDGLAGETQYF; cdr3_nt: TGTGCCAGCAGCGACGGACTAGCTGGGGAGACCCAGTACTTC
clone_size: NA; j_call: TRBJ2-6; d_call: NA; v_call: TRBV5-4; cdr3_aa: CASSLISGANVLTF; cdr3_nt: TGTGCCAGCAGCTTGATATCTGGGGCCAACGTCCTGACTTTC
clone_size: NA; j_call: TRBJ1-5; d_call: NA; v_call: TRBV7-8; cdr3_aa: CASSLMGTPNNQPQHF; cdr3_nt: TGTGCCAGCAGCTTAATGGGGACACCCAACAATCAGCCCCAGCATTTT
clone_size: NA; j_call: TRBJ2-3; d_call: TRBD2; v_call: TRBV12-5; cdr3_aa: CASGSGLGIYPQYF; cdr3_nt: TGTGCTAGTGGTTCGGGACTAGGTATTTATCCGCAGTATTTT
clone_size: once; j_call: TRBJ2-7; d_call: NA; v_call: TRBV6-5; cdr3_aa: CASSGGWTGSYEQYF; cdr3_nt: TGTGCCAGCAGCGGAGGGTGGACAGGTTCCTACGAGCAGTACTTC
clone_size: few; j_call: TRBJ1-3; d_call: NA; v_call: TRBV19; cdr3_aa: CASSTSFSGNTIYF; cdr3_nt: TGTGCCAGTTCGACATCGTTCTCTGGAAACACCATATATTTT
clone_size: NA; j_call: TRBJ2-1; d_call: TRBD1; v_call: TRBV18; cdr3_aa: CASSPGQGPLREQFF; cdr3_nt: TGTGCCAGCTCACCAGGACAGGGACCTTTGAGGGAGCAGTTCTTC
clone_size: few; j_call: TRBJ2-1; d_call: NA; v_call: TRBV19; cdr3_aa: CASSPARLRPYNEQFF; cdr3_nt: TGTGCCAGTAGTCCCGCACGACTACGCCCCTACAATGAGCAGTTCTTC
clone_size: NA; j_call: TRBJ2-3; d_call: TRBD1; v_call: TRBV4-3; cdr3_aa: CASSHGTGEADTQYF; cdr3_nt: TGCGCCAGCAGCCACGGGACAGGGGAAGCAGATACGCAGTATTTT
clone_size: NA; j_call: TRBJ1-1; d_call: NA; v_call: TRBV29-1; cdr3_aa: CSAYGGGEAFF; cdr3_nt: TGCAGCGCCTATGGAGGCGGCGAAGCTTTCTTT
clone_size: NA; j_call: TRBJ1-4; d_call: NA; v_call: TRBV5-1; cdr3_aa: CAILGRSTNEKLFF; cdr3_nt: TGCGCCATACTAGGGCGTTCAACTAATGAAAAACTGTTTTTT
clone_size: few; j_call: TRBJ2-3; d_call: TRBD2; v_call: TRBV30; cdr3_aa: CASASWTGGPRSFTDTQYF; cdr3_nt: TGTGCCTCGGCCAGCTGGACGGGAGGGCCGAGATCGTTCACAGATACGCAGTATTTT
clone_size: NA; j_call: TRBJ2-1; d_call: NA; v_call: TRBV6-5; cdr3_aa: CASSSQSNEQFF; cdr3_nt: TGTGCCAGCAGTTCACAATCGAATGAGCAGTTCTTC
clone_size: NA; j_call: TRBJ1-6; d_call: NA; v_call: TRBV4-2; cdr3_aa: CASSQDEASPLHF; cdr3_nt: TGTGCCAGCAGCCAAGATGAGGCTTCACCCCTCCACTTT
clone_size: NA; j_call: TRBJ1-4; d_call: NA; v_call: TRBV7-9; cdr3_aa: CASSIGQRLFF; cdr3_nt: TGTGCCAGCAGCATCGGACAGCGACTGTTTTTT
clone_size: NA; j_call: TRBJ2-1; d_call: TRBD2; v_call: TRBV28; cdr3_aa: CASIPGGYNFGGRVWEQFF; cdr3_nt: TGTGCCAGCATCCCAGGAGGATATAACTTTGGCGGGAGGGTTTGGGAGCAGTTCTTC
clone_size: NA; j_call: TRBJ1-1; d_call: NA; v_call: TRBV6-5; cdr3_aa: CASSYSKAGSGEAFF; cdr3_nt: TGTGCCAGCAGTTACTCGAAGGCGGGGTCGGGTGAAGCTTTCTTT
clone_size: NA; j_call: TRBJ2-3; d_call: NA; v_call: TRBV2; cdr3_aa: CASGDFGGSTDTQYF; cdr3_nt: TGTGCCAGCGGGGATTTCGGCGGGAGCACAGATACGCAGTATTTT
clone_size: once; j_call: TRBJ1-1; d_call: NA; v_call: TRBV6-1; cdr3_aa: CAVEGNTEAFF; cdr3_nt: TGTGCGGTGGAGGGGAACACTGAAGCTTTCTTT
clone_size: NA; j_call: TRBJ2-1; d_call: TRBD2; v_call: TRBV6-1; cdr3_aa: CASSIGRVFYNEQFF; cdr3_nt: TGTGCCAGCAGTATCGGGAGGGTTTTTTACAATGAGCAGTTCTTC
clone_size: NA; j_call: TRBJ2-2; d_call: NA; v_call: TRBV14; cdr3_aa: CASSHRVRSGRNTGELFF; cdr3_nt: TGTGCCAGCAGCCATCGGGTTCGTTCCGGGAGGAACACCGGGGAGCTGTTTTTT
clone_size: NA; j_call: TRBJ2-5; d_call: NA; v_call: TRBV6-5; cdr3_aa: CAPGARDLETQYF; cdr3_nt: TGTGCCCCAGGGGCCAGAGATTTGGAGACCCAGTACTTC
clone_size: NA; j_call: TRBJ2-1; d_call: TRBD2; v_call: TRBV7-2; cdr3_aa: CASSLILDRTSGRDNEQFF; cdr3_nt: TGTGCCAGCAGCTTAATATTAGATCGGACTAGCGGGAGAGACAATGAGCAGTTCTTC
clone_size: NA; j_call: TRBJ2-7; d_call: NA; v_call: TRBV6-5; cdr3_aa: CASRGGAGEQYF; cdr3_nt: TGTGCCAGCAGAGGCGGCGCGGGCGAGCAGTACTTC
clone_size: NA; j_call: TRBJ1-5; d_call: TRBD1; v_call: TRBV19; cdr3_aa: CASSGTGGTQPQHF; cdr3_nt: TGTGCCAGTAGTGGAACAGGGGGCACTCAGCCCCAGCATTTT
clone_size: NA; j_call: TRBJ2-7; d_call: TRBD2; v_call: TRBV28; cdr3_aa: CASSLEASGNNEQYF; cdr3_nt: TGTGCCAGCAGTTTAGAGGCTAGCGGGAATAACGAGCAGTACTTC